These 28 T cell receptor beta chains were sequenced from one sample in a study of early stage breast cancer tumors. Sequencing was performed with immunoSEQ multiplex PCR; in TCRdb, only in-frame clones are kept and a portion is missing. The sample includes under 20,000 clones, around 83% seen only once; the top ten take around 1.8%. Material for sequencing was blood. These receptors came from a person aged 70 to 85 with breast cancer.

In DNA form, the CDR3 reads TGTGCCAGCAGCCCCCGGGAGAACACTGAAGCTTTCTTT. The encoded protein is CASSPRENTEAFF. The genes are TRBV11-1 and TRBJ1-1; no firm D call. The CDR3 spans 13 residues. V lost 5 bases and J 1 base, leaving 8 bases between the germline ends. The germline gives CDR1 SGHAT, CDR2 FQDESV (reference sequence). The variable domain in full, with the rest retrieved from reference TRBV11-1 and TRBJ1-1, is EAEVAQSPRYKITEKSQAVAFWCDPISGHATLYWYRQILGQGPELLVQFQDESVVDDSQLPKDRFSAERLKGVDSTLKIQPAELGDSAMYLCASSPRENTEAFFGQGTRLTVV.

The table lists this clone with a count of one. V is TRBV2 and J is TRBJ2-3; TRBD2 matches 10 bases. CDR1 and CDR2 (germline): SNHLY, FYNNEI. CDR3 size: 13 residues. V was pared by 9 bases and J by 6 bases, with 6 bases of the junction left unmatched. The CDR3 DNA is TGTGCCAGGAGCGGGGGGGCCGGTGATACGCAGTATTTT. Translation gives CARSGGAGDTQYF.

This chain links TRBV10-3 with TRBJ2-3; 7 bases agree with TRBD1. The junction had 7 bases not matched to a gene; V was cut back by 5 bases and J by 2 bases. Germline V lookup: CDR1 ENHRY, CDR2 SYGVKD. This CDR3 comprises 15 residues. Here the CDR3 reads CAISSRDSPTDTQYF. DNA for the CDR3: TGTGCCATCAGTTCCCGGGACAGCCCCACAGATACGCAGTATTTT.

This chain uses TRBV7-8 with TRBJ2-1, with 8 bases matching TRBD1. This CDR3 comprises 15 residues. The V gene end was trimmed by 5 bases and the J gene end by 7 bases; junction bases not matched to a gene: 10. Germline V lookup: CDR1 SGHVS, CDR2 FQNEAQ. Written as DNA, the CDR3 is TGTGCCAGCAGCCTTCAGGGGGCGAGTGGTAATGAGCAGTTCTTC. Protein: CASSLQGASGNEQFF.

The chain joins TRBV19 to TRBJ1-5, with 7 bases identical to TRBD1. Germline V gives CDR1 LNHDA, CDR2 SQIVND (reference sequence). V lost 6 bases, J lost 5 bases, and 4 bases stayed unmatched. The CDR3 spans 13 residues. CDR3 nucleotide sequence: TGTGCCAGTAGGGGACAGTTTGATCAGCCCCAGCATTTT. Protein product: CASRGQFDQPQHF.

In nucleotides, the CDR3 is TGTGCCAGCAGTTCCTTCCAGGGCACCGGGGAGCTGTTTTTT. Translating it yields CASSSFQGTGELFF. The rearrangement uses TRBV6-5 and TRBJ2-2; D possibly corresponds to TRBD1 (5 bases). Trimming shortened V by 4 bases and J by 4 bases, and 10 bases separated the two germline ends. CDR1 is MNHEY, CDR2 SVGAGI, per germline. The CDR3 totals 14 residues.

This clone has more than one count but fewer than ten. The V and J genes are TRBV7-6 and TRBJ1-1; D ambiguous. Germline loops: CDR1 SGHVS, CDR2 FNYEAQ. CDR3 length: 13 amino acids. Trimming took 5 bases from V and 0 from J, leaving 7 bases between them. The CDR3 spells CASSVLMNTEAFF. In DNA, the CDR3 is TGTGCCAGCAGCGTACTGATGAACACTGAAGCTTTCTTT.

The chain is built from TRBV14 and TRBJ1-1; maybe TRBD1 (6 bases). V shed 6 bases and J shed 6 bases, with 17 bases lying between them. Germline-derived CDR1 and CDR2 are SGHDN and FVKESK. This CDR3 has 14 residues. CDR3 bases: TGTGCCAGCAGTCTTTTACAGGGTGTTTCTGAAGCTTTCTTT. This translates into CASSLLQGVSEAFF.

The chain couples TRBV30 to TRBJ1-2; possibly TRBD1 for D (5 bases). The CDR3 is made up of 16 amino acids. Germline values: CDR1 GTSNPN, CDR2 SVGIG (reference sequence). V lost 2 bases and J 4 bases, leaving 20 bases between the germline ends. This chain's CDR3 is CAWSPPGGPYIYGYTF. CDR3 DNA sequence: TGTGCCTGGAGTCCCCCCGGGGGACCCTATATCTATGGCTACACCTTC.

V usage is TRBV5-4 and J usage is TRBJ2-6, with TRBD1 as a possible D gene (5 bases). This CDR3 spans 17 amino acids. Looked up from germline, CDR1 is SGHNT and CDR2 is YYREEE (reference sequence). V was shortened by 1 base and J by 3 bases, with 14 bases between the two germline ends. The CDR3 nucleotides read TGTGCCAGCAGCTTGTCCCCAGGGTTGGTTGGGGCCAACGTCCTGACTTTC. The encoded protein is CASSLSPGLVGANVLTF.

The chain is built from TRBV30 and TRBJ1-4; D is possibly TRBD1 (5 bases). Trimming removed 8 bases from V and 0 bases from J, with 10 bases in between. CDR3 length equals 13 residues. Germline assignment: CDR1 GTSNPN and CDR2 SVGIG (reference sequence). CDR3 DNA sequence: TGTGCCGGACAAGACGCAACTAATGAAAAACTGTTTTTT. It is translated as CAGQDATNEKLFF.

The J gene is TRBJ2-2, the V gene TRBV19; 9 positions match TRBD1. V lost 5 bases, J lost 4 bases, and 5 bases stayed unmatched. CDR3 length: 15 residues. Germline V lookup: CDR1 LNHDA, CDR2 SQIVND (reference sequence). Written as DNA, the CDR3 is TGTGCCAGTAGTCAACAGGGGGCGAGCACCGGGGAGCTGTTTTTT. Translated, it gives CASSQQGASTGELFF.

DNA for the CDR3: TGCGCCAGCAGCTTGGCTGGACAGGGTCTTTCCGAGCAGTACTTC. Translation gives CASSLAGQGLSEQYF. The chain links TRBV5-1 to TRBJ2-7; 8 positions agree with TRBD1. Germline assignment: CDR1 SGHRS and CDR2 YFSETQ. The CDR3 runs 15 residues. The trim removed 0 bases at V and 6 bases at J, leaving 8 bases unmatched.

CDR3 loop: CASSLEGQGSTDTQYF. DNA of the CDR3: TGCGCCAGCAGCTTGGAGGGACAGGGGAGCACAGATACGCAGTATTTT. This chain connects TRBV5-1 to TRBJ2-3, with TRBD1 matching over 10 bases. This CDR3 has 16 amino acids. The germline CDR1 and CDR2 sequences are SGHRS and YFSETQ. The trim removed 0 bases at V and 0 bases at J, leaving 1 base unmatched.

A note on this clone: It is likely a read error, because the conserved phenylalanine at the end of the CDR3 is missing. The genes are TRBV18 and TRBJ1-6; TRBD1 is a possible D gene (6 bases). CDR1 and CDR2 from the germline V gene are KGHSH and LQKENI. V was trimmed by 3 bases and J by 6 bases, leaving 12 bases between them. The CDR3 covers 15 residues. DNA of the CDR3: TGTGCCAGCTCACCCCCGACAGGACCTAATTCACCCCTCCACCTT. Its translation is CASSPPTGPNSPLHL.

The chain uses TRBV9 and TRBJ2-1; TRBD1 agrees at 9 bases. This CDR3 is built from 15 residues. Germline trimming cut 0 bases from V and 5 bases from J; bases unmatched to any gene: 3. CDR1 and CDR2 (germline): SGDLS, YYNGEE. The CDR3 reads CASSVAQGADNEQFF. In DNA, the CDR3 is TGTGCCAGCAGCGTAGCACAGGGGGCCGACAATGAGCAGTTCTTC.

The V and J genes are TRBV2 and TRBJ2-1; 7 positions match TRBD1. V was clipped by 6 bases and J by 3 bases; unmatched bases: 8. Germline CDR1 SNHLY, CDR2 FYNNEI. The CDR3 is 15 residues long. As DNA, the CDR3 is TGTGCCAGCAGGAGGGGACAGAACCTCTACAATGAGCAGTTCTTC. As protein: CASRRGQNLYNEQFF.

This sequence joins TRBV27 and TRBJ1-5; 8 nucleotides align to TRBD1. Unmatched junction bases numbered 6, after V lost 6 bases and J lost 5 bases. CDR3 length equals 14 residues. CDR1 is MNHEY and CDR2 is SMNVEV in the germline V gene (reference sequence). The CDR3 DNA is TGTGCCAGCAGCATCGACAGGGGTGATCAGCCCCAGCATTTT. Amino acid sequence: CASSIDRGDQPQHF.

Notes on this clone: It is unclear where the CDR3 begins or ends on the DNA, so no DNA is shown, and the CDR3 is as TCRdb lists it. CDR3 loop: CASTSVRGQETQYF. The chain couples TRBV2 to TRBJ2-5; whether TRBD2, the table's D call, matches the DNA was not checked. The CDR3 is 14 amino acids long, termini counted. Germline CDR1 and CDR2: SNHLY and FYNNEI.

This chain connects TRBV29-1 to TRBJ1-2; weak D call: TRBD1 (6 bases). V shed 6 bases and J shed 8 bases, with 22 bases lying between them. There are 14 residues in the CDR3. Germline V gives CDR1 SQVTM, CDR2 ANQGSEA. CDR3 DNA sequence: TGCAGCGTAGGCTCCGGGACAACGGGCAGAGGCTACACCTTC. It encodes CSVGSGTTGRGYTF.

The chain links TRBV2 to TRBJ1-1, with D perhaps TRBD1 (6 bases). The CDR3 is 12 amino acids. Germline V lookup: CDR1 SNHLY, CDR2 FYNNEI. V lost 1 base and J lost 8, with 8 bases in between. The CDR3 nucleotides read TGTGCCAGCAGTGAAGGAGGGACAGAAGCTTTCTTT. Translating it yields CASSEGGTEAFF. Together with reference TRBV2 and TRBJ1-1, the CDR3 gives the full variable domain: EPEVTQTPSHQVTQMGQEVILRCVPISNHLYFYWYRQILGQKVEFLVSFYNNEISEKSEIFDDQFSVERPDGSNFTLKIRSTKLEDSAMYFCASSEGGTEAFFGQGTRLTVV.

J is TRBJ2-2 and V is TRBV27; 9 nucleotides line up with TRBD2. Germline V CDR1 and CDR2: MNHEY, SMNVEV (reference sequence). The CDR3 sequence is 16 residues long. The J segment lost 0 bases and the V segment lost 5 bases, leaving 4 bases of the junction unmatched. As DNA, the CDR3 is TGTGCCAGCAGTCTCATAGCGGGGGCGAACACCGGGGAGCTGTTTTTT. This encodes CASSLIAGANTGELFF.

This clone is a singleton in its sample. The chain has TRBV5-5 and TRBJ1-2; no firm D call. The V gene lost 2 bases and the J gene lost 6 bases, with 26 bases spanning the gap. CDR3 length: 18 residues. Germline assignment: CDR1 SGHKS and CDR2 YYEKEE (reference sequence). The CDR3 sequence: CASSLRAGRIEASDGYTF. The CDR3 DNA reads as TGTGCCAGCAGCTTAAGAGCGGGGAGGATCGAGGCATCGGATGGCTACACCTTC.

The chain joins TRBV4-3 to TRBJ1-2; D call uncertain. Germline assignment: CDR1 LGHNA and CDR2 YSLEER. V lost 0 bases to trimming and J lost 0 bases, with 8 bases between them. This CDR3 is built from 15 residues. CDR3 sequence: CASSQEAGSNYGYTF. DNA of the CDR3: TGCGCCAGCAGCCAAGAAGCAGGATCTAACTATGGCTACACCTTC.

V gene TRBV5-6 combines with J gene TRBJ2-5, with unresolved D. Looked up from germline, CDR1 is SGHDT and CDR2 is YYEEEE. The ends were cut back, 4 bases at V and 2 bases at J, with 12 bases in the middle. This CDR3 is 14 amino acids long. CDR3 nucleotide sequence: TGTGCCAGCAGCGCTTCCGGTGTACAAGAGACCCAGTACTTC. This gives the protein CASSASGVQETQYF.

The chain uses TRBV7-2 and TRBJ1-5, with 9 bases identical to TRBD1. The CDR3 sequence is 14 residues long. V lost 5 bases and J lost 6; bases outside the gene matches: 5. Germline loops: CDR1 SGHTA, CDR2 FQGNSA. For the CDR3, the DNA is TGTGCCAGCAGCGGACAGGGGAGTGGTCAGCCCCAGCATTTT. Its protein is CASSGQGSGQPQHF. The full variable domain, with the rest looked up from reference TRBV7-2 and TRBJ1-5, is GAGVSQSPSNKVTEKGKDVELRCDPISGHTALYWYRQSLGQGLEFLIYFQGNSAPDKSGLPSDRFSAERTGGSVSTLTIQRTQQEDSAVYLCASSGQGSGQPQHFGDGTRLSIL.

The chain recombines TRBV7-8 with TRBJ2-3; tentatively, D is TRBD2 (5 bases). The CDR3 contains 12 residues. Per the germline V gene, CDR1 is SGHVS and CDR2 is FQNEAQ. Trimming cost V 4 bases and J 9 bases, with 11 bases left between them. The CDR3 sequence is CASSSTSPTQYF. CDR3 coding DNA: TGTGCCAGCAGCTCCACTAGTCCCACGCAGTATTTT.

The J gene is TRBJ2-5, the V gene TRBV5-1; the D is unclear. The J call may be mistaken, given a closer DNA end match to TRBJ2-7. This CDR3 is 14 amino acids long. The germline V gene has CDR1 SGHRS and CDR2 YFSETQ. CDR3: CASSLGGIGYEQYF. The CDR3 region has the DNA TGCGCCAGCAGCTTGGGAGGAATTGGCTACGAGCAGTACTTC.